These 26 T cell receptor beta chains were all obtained from the same sample, sequenced in a study of blood T cell repertoires in COVID-19. Clones were read by immunoSEQ multiplex PCR, and TCRdb kept only the in-frame ones, dropping some. This sample yields over 150,000 clones, of which around 87% are seen a single time; less than 3% belongs to the top ten. Sequenced input: peripheral blood. These receptors were obtained from a man aged 40-50 years with active or convalescent COVID-19.

V is TRBV6-1 and J is TRBJ1-4; D is uncertain. The CDR3 has 13 residues. The germline CDR1 and CDR2 sequences are MNHNS and SASEGT. Between the trimmed V and J ends, which lost 1 base and 6 bases, there was a span of 6 bases. CDR3 protein: CASSEDSDEKLFF. CDR3 DNA sequence: TGTGCCAGCAGTGAAGACAGTGATGAAAAACTGTTTTTT.

This chain links TRBV12-5 with TRBJ1-2; 8 bases line up with TRBD1. The germline V gene encodes CDR1 LGHNT and CDR2 FRNRAP. J was trimmed by 8 bases and V by 1 base; bases with no gene match: 6. This CDR3 comprises 14 residues. CDR3 loop: CASGLDQGASGYTF. CDR3 in DNA: TGTGCTAGTGGTTTGGATCAGGGGGCGTCGGGCTACACCTTC.

J is TRBJ1-1 and V is TRBV18; 7 nucleotides agree with TRBD1. After removal of 8 bases from V and 1 base from J, the junction contained 7 bases not matched to a gene. This CDR3 region has 14 residues. The germline V gene encodes CDR1 KGHSH and CDR2 LQKENI. CDR3 in DNA: TGTGCCAGCCAACCGGGACAGAGGAACACTGAAGCTTTCTTT. The encoded protein is CASQPGQRNTEAFF.

The chain joins TRBV9 to TRBJ1-1, with D tentatively TRBD1 (5 bases). CDR1 and CDR2 (germline): SGDLS, YYNGEE. Trimming left V 4 bases short and J 3 bases short, with 10 bases between. This CDR3 contains 13 residues. The CDR3 DNA sequence: TGTGCCAGCAGCAAATCGGGGGACACTGAAGCTTTCTTT. It specifies CASSKSGDTEAFF.

The genes are TRBV5-5 and TRBJ1-2; D call uncertain. The CDR3 consists of 15 residues. V shed 2 bases and J shed 4 bases, with 15 bases lying between them. Germline CDR1 is SGHKS and CDR2 is YYEKEE (reference sequence). For the CDR3, the DNA is TGTGCCAGCAGCTTCGGTCTAGGAGGCGGCTATGGCTACACCTTC. Its translation: CASSFGLGGGYGYTF.

The chain employs TRBV11-3 and TRBJ2-7; a possible D gene is TRBD2 (6 bases). The V gene lost 3 bases and the J gene lost 5 bases, with 17 bases spanning the gap. CDR1 and CDR2 from the germline V gene are SGHNT and YENEEA. The CDR3 length is 15 residues. The CDR3 reads CASSFSGLASNEQYF. CDR3 nucleotide sequence: TGTGCCAGCAGCTTCAGCGGGCTAGCGTCAAACGAGCAGTACTTC.

The chain has TRBV28 and TRBJ2-5; the D gene is possibly TRBD1 (6 bases). V was cut by 5 bases and J by 4 bases, with 14 bases left in between. This CDR3 has 14 residues. The V gene's germline CDR1 is MDHEN and CDR2 SYDVKM. The CDR3 DNA is TGTGCCAGCAGTAACAGGGTAATTCGAGAGACCCAGTACTTC. Encoded protein: CASSNRVIRETQYF. Using reference TRBV28 and TRBJ2-5 for the parts outside the CDR3, the full variable domain is DVKVTQSSRYLVKRTGEKVFLECVQDMDHENMFWYRQDPGLGLRLIYFSYDVKMKEKGDIPEGYSVSREKKERFSLILESASTNQTSMYLCASSNRVIRETQYFGPGTRLLVL.

The rearrangement uses TRBV10-1 and TRBJ2-3, with D unresolved. Germline CDR1 reads WNHNN; CDR2 reads SYGVQD (reference sequence). V shed 0 bases and J shed 0 bases, with 7 bases lying between them. The CDR3 extends over 15 amino acids. CDR3 sequence (DNA): TGCGCCAGCAGTGAGTCGAGGTGGAGCACAGATACGCAGTATTTT. Its translation is CASSESRWSTDTQYF.

This rearrangement joins TRBV30 to TRBJ1-1; a possible D gene is TRBD1 (5 bases). Trimming stripped 2 bases from V and 4 bases from J, with 20 bases between. This CDR3 has 16 residues. In germline, CDR1 is GTSNPN, CDR2 SVGIG (reference sequence). In DNA, the CDR3 is TGTGCCTGGAGTTCCGTTCTCAGGGCAGCAGGCACTGAAGCTTTCTTT. Translating gives CAWSSVLRAAGTEAFF.

V is TRBV12-5 and J is TRBJ2-2; 8 nucleotides agree with TRBD2. There are 16 residues in the CDR3. V lost 4 bases to trimming and J lost 2 bases; unmatched junction nucleotides: 6. Per the germline V gene, CDR1 is LGHNT and CDR2 is FRNRAP. The CDR3 loop reads CASGSPAGGNTGELFF. The CDR3 DNA is TGTGCTAGTGGTTCGCCGGCGGGGGGTAACACCGGGGAGCTGTTTTTT. Full variable domain (missing parts from reference TRBV12-5 and TRBJ2-2): DARVTQTPRHKVTEMGQEVTMRCQPILGHNTVFWYRQTMMQGLELLAYFRNRAPLDDSGMPKDRFSAEMPDATLATLKIQPSEPRDSAVYFCASGSPAGGNTGELFFGEGSRLTVL.

The chain has TRBV6-6 and TRBJ2-2; 9 bases line up with TRBD1. J lost 0 bases, V lost 11 bases, and 4 bases had no gene match. The CDR3 covers 14 residues. CDR1 is MNHNY and CDR2 is SVGAGI in the germline V gene (reference sequence). The CDR3 nucleotides read TGTGCCGCCCGGGACAGGGCGAACACCGGGGAGCTGTTTTTT. Translating gives CAARDRANTGELFF.

The rearrangement uses TRBV18 and TRBJ2-1; TRBD2 matches at 9 bases. The CDR3 loop spans 17 amino acids. Germline lookup yields CDR1 KGHSH and CDR2 LQKENI. Unmatched junction bases numbered 6, after V lost 3 bases and J lost 0 bases. The CDR3 coding sequence is TGTGCCAGCTCACCCCTAGCGGGAACAAGCTCCTACAATGAGCAGTTCTTC. This encodes CASSPLAGTSSYNEQFF.

This clone was seen more than once but under ten times. The V gene is TRBV28, the J gene TRBJ1-5; 8 bases are shared with TRBD1. Germline CDR1 and CDR2: MDHEN and SYDVKM. The length of the CDR3 is 15 residues. Trimming removed 5 bases from V and 2 bases from J; junction bases left unmatched: 5. This chain's CDR3 is CASSGTGHGNQPQHF. CDR3 nucleotide sequence: TGTGCCAGCAGTGGGACAGGACACGGCAATCAGCCCCAGCATTTT. Supplemented by reference TRBV28 and TRBJ1-5, the full variable domain reads DVKVTQSSRYLVKRTGEKVFLECVQDMDHENMFWYRQDPGLGLRLIYFSYDVKMKEKGDIPEGYSVSREKKERFSLILESASTNQTSMYLCASSGTGHGNQPQHFGDGTRLSIL.

The V and J genes are TRBV7-3 and TRBJ2-5; weak D call: TRBD1 (6 bases). CDR1 and CDR2 from the germline V gene are SGHTA and FQGTGA. V lost 4 bases to trimming and J lost 4 bases, with 7 bases between them. CDR3 length: 12 residues. In nucleotides, the CDR3 is TGTGCCAGCAGCTCGACAGGAGAGACCCAGTACTTC. Translating gives CASSSTGETQYF.

The V and J genes are TRBV2 and TRBJ1-1; a weak D match, TRBD1 (6 bases). This CDR3 spans 13 amino acids. The germline CDR1 and CDR2 sequences are SNHLY and FYNNEI. V dropped 3 bases and J dropped 4 bases, with 9 bases sitting between them. The CDR3 coding sequence is TGTGCCAGCAGTGAGGACAGCCGCACTGAAGCTTTCTTT. As protein: CASSEDSRTEAFF.

The chain uses TRBV5-4 and TRBJ2-3; 9 bases are a match to TRBD1. Germline values: CDR1 SGHNT, CDR2 YYREEE (reference sequence). V trimming: 5 bases; J trimming: 2 bases; junction bases outside the gene matches: 9. This CDR3 has 16 amino acids. As DNA, the CDR3 is TGTGCCAGCAGTTTGCCCGGGACAGGGCACACAGATACGCAGTATTTT. Translating it yields CASSLPGTGHTDTQYF.

The chain uses TRBV6-5 and TRBJ2-2; 7 bases line up with TRBD1. The length of the CDR3 is 14 residues. Trimming removed 5 bases from V and 7 bases from J; junction bases left unmatched: 7. Looked up from germline, CDR1 is MNHEY and CDR2 is SVGAGI. Here the CDR3 DNA reads TGTGCCAGCAGTCCCGACAGGGTCATCGGGGAGCTGTTTTTT. It codes for CASSPDRVIGELFF.

This clone has a handful of counts. This chain joins TRBV9 and TRBJ2-3, with 8 positions matching TRBD1. CDR3 length: 15 residues. The V gene's germline CDR1 is SGDLS and CDR2 YYNGEE. Losses at the gene ends were 3 bases for V and 4 bases for J; bases not matched to a gene: 7. The CDR3 nucleotides are TGTGCCAGCAGCGAGGACGCGGACAGGGCAGATACGCAGTATTTT. This codes for CASSEDADRADTQYF.

The chain links TRBV12-5 to TRBJ1-1, with 7 positions matching TRBD1. With V trimmed by 9 bases and J by 4 bases, 5 bases remained unmatched. The CDR3 has 12 amino acids. Germline loops: CDR1 LGHNT, CDR2 FRNRAP. This CDR3 reads CASDRVGTEAFF. CDR3 in DNA: TGTGCTAGCGACAGGGTTGGCACTGAAGCTTTCTTT.

V usage is TRBV5-4 and J usage is TRBJ2-5; 8 bases match TRBD2. CDR3 length equals 15 residues. CDR1 and CDR2 from the germline V gene are SGHNT and YYREEE (reference sequence). With 3 bases clipped from V and 5 bases from J, the junction kept 9 bases outside the gene matches. Written as DNA, the CDR3 is TGTGCCAGCAGCTCAAGCGGGGGCCAGAGGGAGACCCAGTACTTC. Amino acid sequence: CASSSSGGQRETQYF.

The CDR3 coding sequence is TGTGCCAGCAGCCATATGGGGAGACGACCGATGAACACTGAAGCTTTCTTT. The encoded protein is CASSHMGRRPMNTEAFF. The chain is built from TRBV3-1 (or the pseudogene TRBV3-2) and TRBJ1-1; no reliable D call. The CDR3 runs 17 residues. Trimming removed 3 bases from V and 0 bases from J, with 17 bases in between. The germline V gene encodes CDR1 LGHDT and CDR2 YNNKEL (reference sequence).

This sequence joins TRBV11-2 and TRBJ1-6; D may be TRBD1 (5 bases). Germline lookup yields CDR1 SGHAT and CDR2 FQNNGV. The CDR3 contains 15 residues. V shed 2 bases and J shed 5 bases, with 10 bases lying between them. Written as DNA, the CDR3 is TGTGCCAGCAGCTTACAACAGGCGGATAATTCACCCCTCCACTTT. Translating it yields CASSLQQADNSPLHF.

The chain carries TRBV4-3 and TRBJ2-4; D ambiguous. Germline V gene data show CDR1 as LGHNA and CDR2 as YSLEER. The CDR3 has 13 residues. Trimming removed 0 bases from V and 8 bases from J, with 8 bases in between. CDR3 sequence (DNA): TGCGCCAGCAGCCAAGAACCAGGCCACATTCAGTACTTC. It yields the protein CASSQEPGHIQYF.

The gene calls are TRBV5-1 and TRBJ2-7, with a tentative D call TRBD1 (5 bases). Deletions cut 4 bases from V and 6 bases from J, with 17 bases between. This CDR3 spans 14 amino acids. Germline CDR1 is SGHRS and CDR2 is YFSETQ. The CDR3 spells CASSTGRSRVEQYF. For the CDR3, the DNA is TGCGCCAGCAGCACCGGACGATCCAGGGTCGAGCAGTACTTC.

The chain joins TRBV2 to TRBJ1-1, with TRBD1 matching over 11 bases. CDR3 length: 16 amino acids. V was pared by 2 bases and J by 6 bases, with 8 bases of the junction left unmatched. Germline values: CDR1 SNHLY, CDR2 FYNNEI. The CDR3 nucleotides read TGTGCCAGCAGTGAAACGGGGACAGGGGGAATCGCTGAAGCTTTCTTT. It codes for CASSETGTGGIAEAFF.

The chain combines TRBV11-3 with TRBJ2-6; D remains unclear. V was clipped by 5 bases and J by 2 bases, with 10 bases between them. The CDR3 sequence is 15 residues long. CDR1 is SGHNT and CDR2 is YENEEA in the germline V gene. The CDR3 nucleotides are TGTGCCAGCAGCCCCCTCGCAGCTGGGGCCAACGTCCTGACTTTC. It specifies CASSPLAAGANVLTF.